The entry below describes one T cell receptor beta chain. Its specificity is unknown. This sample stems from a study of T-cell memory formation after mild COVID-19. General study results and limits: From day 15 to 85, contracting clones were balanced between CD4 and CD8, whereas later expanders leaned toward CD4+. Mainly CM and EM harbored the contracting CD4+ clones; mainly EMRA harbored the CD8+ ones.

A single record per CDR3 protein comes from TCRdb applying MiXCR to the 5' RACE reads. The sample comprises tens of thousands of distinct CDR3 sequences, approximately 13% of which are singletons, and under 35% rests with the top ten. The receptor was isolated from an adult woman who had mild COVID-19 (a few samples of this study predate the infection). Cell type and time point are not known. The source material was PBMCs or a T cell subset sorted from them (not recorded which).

As DNA, the CDR3 is TGTGCCAGCAGTCCATTACAGGGCAACCCCTACGAGCAGTACTTC. Its protein product is CASSPLQGNPYEQYF. The V gene is TRBV6-5, the J gene TRBJ2-7, with a tentative D call TRBD1 (6 bases). Deletions cut 5 bases from V and 2 bases from J, with 16 bases between. The CDR3 runs 15 residues. Germline loops: CDR1 MNHEY, CDR2 SVGAGI.